This T cell receptor beta chain came from a study of blood T cells in healthy people across ages. Findings and limits, study-wide: One million T cells yielded diversity estimates that were considered underestimates. Significant beta diversity loss was already apparent by age approximately 37, declining roughly linearly. In long-lived donors, naive CD4+ cell counts and diversity exceeded those of aged donors.

There are 13 residues in the CDR3. Trimming shortened V by 1 base and J by 8 bases, and 11 bases separated the two germline ends. The authors ran a second PCR of about 7 to 11 cycles using a sample-barcoded 5' primer and a J-beta primer mix. TCRdb reanalysed the 5' RACE reads using MiXCR and keeps one entry per CDR3 protein. Altogether approximately 800,000 distinct CDR3 sequences are present, 35% to 40% being singletons, with the ten largest covering 13%. As concerns this clonotype: What it binds is unknown.

Sequenced: blood. The V gene is TRBV12-3 or TRBV12-4, the J gene TRBJ1-2, with D perhaps TRBD1 (5 bases). The receptor was derived from a man between 18 and 35 years old in good health. The CDR3 spells CASSLVRGEGYTF. The CDR3 region has the DNA TGTGCCAGCAGTTTAGTGAGGGGAGAAGGCTACACCTTC.